This T cell receptor beta chain was sequenced in a study of shared clonotypes between healthy human individuals. Within Nashville, Tennessee resided all donors, each a Caucasian adult. Study-wide results and limits: A small donor pool kept down the genetic and exposure-history diversity that was represented.

Worth noting for this clone: No antigen is known for it.

Germline lookup yields CDR1 SGHRS and CDR2 YFSETQ. J was trimmed by 3 bases and V by 2 bases; bases with no gene match: 5. The CDR3 contains 15 residues. Deep-level settings were used for running the assay. Profiled with immunoSEQ multiplex PCR; TCRdb holds only in-frame clones, not every one. The sample contains 150,000 to 200,000 clones, over 85% of which appear only once. The J gene is TRBJ2-1, the V gene TRBV5-1; 7 bases are a match to TRBD2. This TCR was recovered from a young woman in good health. Source material: naive CD4+ T cells sorted from blood. Specified subset: CD45RA+ positively selected. DNA for the CDR3: TGCGCCAGCAGCTTTCCCCGCGGGAGCTACAATGAGCAGTTCTTC. Translating it yields CASSFPRGSYNEQFF.